This T cell receptor (beta chain) was profiled in a study of metastatic and nonmetastatic thyroid tumors. Findings and limits, study-wide: Significantly higher TCR beta diversity was reportedly seen in malignant thyroid tumors than benign nodules, in blood and tumor.

This clone was counted ten times or more. Its antigen is unknown. Per the authors' pipeline: What underpinned the distant-metastasis classifier for papillary thyroid cancer was the set of CDR3 differences across clinicopathological groups. TCRdb re-called the PCR reads through MiXCR. TCRdb's processing, not the study's, gives the V and J calls here. Found here are roughly 75,000 clones, about an eighth of them singletons; the top ten hold 7% to 10%. Until they underwent thyroid surgery, no patient had received any treatment. This TCR was sampled from a female donor with papillary thyroid cancer or a benign thyroid nodule (not recorded which). Some clones in this sample may be carry-over from other donors' samples. Input material: tumor tissue.

CDR3 DNA sequence: TGTGCCAGCAGCCCTCGACTAGCGGGAGGGGCCGGGGAGCTGTTTTTT. As protein: CASSPRLAGGAGELFF. The chain couples TRBV11-2 to TRBJ2-2, with 14 bases fitting TRBD2. This CDR3 is 16 amino acids long. V lost 5 bases, J lost 6 bases, and 5 bases stayed unmatched. Germline assignment: CDR1 SGHAT and CDR2 FQNNGV. Full variable domain (rest looked up from reference TRBV11-2 and TRBJ2-2): EAGVAQSPRYKIIEKRQSVAFWCNPISGHATLYWYQQILGQGPKLLIQFQNNGVVDDSQLPKDRFSAERLKGVDSTLKIQPAKLEDSAVYLCASSPRLAGGAGELFFGEGSRLTVL.